A selection of T cell receptor beta chains follows, all from one sample in a study of blood T cell repertoires in COVID-19. Only in-frame clones appear in the TCRdb table, and some are missing; sequencing was by immunoSEQ multiplex PCR. The sample shows 50,000 to 65,000 clones, more than 55% of them seen only once. The sample taken for sequencing was PBMCs or T cells enriched from blood (not recorded which). The source is a woman aged 55-69 years who had been exposed to COVID-19. The CDR3 runs from the conserved cysteine through the conserved F or W.

>TRBV5-1
CASSLVLAGKNEQFF
>TRBV5-1
CASSWEGGTEAFF
>TRBV19
CASSLGAAKNIQYF
>TRBV10-1
CASDRGEEKLFF
>TRBV6-5
CASASVDTQYF
>TRBV4-3
CASSQGQGDPNEQFF
>TRBV24-1
CATSDWASGSPGELFF
>TRBV6-5
CASSFVQATNEKLFF
>TRBV9
CASSGGTSGVSEQYF
>TRBV5-6
CASSFPPSDRSSYEQYF
>TRBV7-2
CASSQAGYPRNGYTF
>TRBV15
CATSRERGGNEKLFF
>TRBV15
CATSRDRDSPGYTF
>TRBV3-1/TRBV3-2
CASRQQGSSYEQYF
>TRBV3-1/TRBV3-2
CASSPTGGETQYF
>TRBV10-3
CAISGGRGTEAFF
>TRBV30
CAWSRISGDYNEQFF
>TRBV5-4
CASSEGLAGYNEQFF
>TRBV9
CASSSHGANTGELFF
>TRBV29-1
CSAPPGSGGGMTDTQYF
>TRBV6-2/TRBV6-3
CASSYWGQGTEAFF
>TRBV13
CASSSLRDRRGYTF
>TRBV28
CASTHGGPPLNTIYF
>TRBV19
CASSVGGATTDTQYF
>TRBV20-1
CSARQGYEQYF
>TRBV7-9
CASSLDGPGYGYTF
>TRBV9
CASSVAVNTDTQYF
>TRBV6-2/TRBV6-3
CASSYSGGINTGELFF
>TRBV28
CASEGTPNTGELFF
>TRBV5-1
CASSSIKTYEQYF
>TRBV27
CASTSLRSGNQPQHF
>TRBV6-5
CASSNLEGEQFF
>TRBV11-2
CASAEEGGANYGYTF
>TRBV6-1
CASSDRTGINEKLFF
>TRBV7-9
CASSSGGGSLNTEAFF
>TRBV2
CASSGDTNEQFF
>TRBV5-8
CASSSPGLNEKLFF
>TRBV29-1
CSAGGASGNQYF
>TRBV28
CASSRHTWGDVTEAFF
>TRBV20-1
CSASSGVGYMNTEAFF
>TRBV28
CASSFPGTSGGGSSYEQYF
>TRBV2
CASSPTGNTIYF
>TRBV19
CASSIERQTGNTIYF
>TRBV4-1
CASSRDRANEQFF
>TRBV6-1
CASSVNRGSEQFF
>TRBV5-1
CASRRDGFATNEKLFF
>TRBV5-4
CASSSGTSGGAIGYNEQFF
>TRBV12-5
CASGPGLARDTQYF
>TRBV4-2
CASSREVSRDRVTEAFF
>TRBV15
CATSSRSNYGYTF
>TRBV4-1
CASSQEGAGINYGYTF
>TRBV28
CASSSGARGYTF
>TRBV6-2/TRBV6-3
CASSYVLSGGNSGANVLTF
>TRBV16
CASSQGIDYGYTF
>TRBV7-9
CASSLGASDRDAEAFF
>TRBV13
CASSLGQGNLEQYF
>TRBV6-5
CASSYTGRGNTEAFF
>TRBV24-1
CATMTSPYNEQFF